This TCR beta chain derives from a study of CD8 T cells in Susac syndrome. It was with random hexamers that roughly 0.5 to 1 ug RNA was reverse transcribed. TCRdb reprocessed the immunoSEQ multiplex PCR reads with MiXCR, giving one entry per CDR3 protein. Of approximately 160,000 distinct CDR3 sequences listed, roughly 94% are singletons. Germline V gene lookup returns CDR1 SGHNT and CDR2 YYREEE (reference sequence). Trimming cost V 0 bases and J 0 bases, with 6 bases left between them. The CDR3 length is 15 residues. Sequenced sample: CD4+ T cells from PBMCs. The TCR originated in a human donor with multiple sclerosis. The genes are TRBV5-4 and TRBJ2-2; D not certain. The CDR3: CASSLGGSNTGELFF. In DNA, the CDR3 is TGTGCCAGCAGCTTGGGTGGCTCGAACACCGGGGAGCTGTTTTTT.